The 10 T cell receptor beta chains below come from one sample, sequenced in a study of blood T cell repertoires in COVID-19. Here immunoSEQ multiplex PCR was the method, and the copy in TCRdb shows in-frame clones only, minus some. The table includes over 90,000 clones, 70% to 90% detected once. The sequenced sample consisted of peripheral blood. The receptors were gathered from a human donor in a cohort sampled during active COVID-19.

The CDR3 region has the DNA TGTGCCAGCAGCCAAGGCGGGAACTACGAGCAGTACTTC. This encodes CASSQGGNYEQYF. The chain joins TRBV4-2 to TRBJ2-7; a possible D gene is TRBD2 (6 bases). The V gene lost 1 base and the J gene lost 3 bases, with 7 bases spanning the gap. Germline CDR1 reads LGHNA; CDR2 reads YNFKEQ. The CDR3 extends over 13 amino acids.

CDR3 protein: CPKSSYNEQFF. CDR3 DNA: TGTCCTAAGAGCTCCTACAATGAGCAGTTCTTC. This rearrangement joins TRBV6-4 to TRBJ2-1, with D unclear. CDR1 is MRHNA and CDR2 is SNTAGT in the germline V gene. The CDR3 loop spans 11 amino acids.

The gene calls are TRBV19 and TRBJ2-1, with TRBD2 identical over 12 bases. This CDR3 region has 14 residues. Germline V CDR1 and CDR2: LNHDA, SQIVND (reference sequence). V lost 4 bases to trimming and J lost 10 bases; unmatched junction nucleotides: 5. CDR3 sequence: CASSRLAGGEEQFF. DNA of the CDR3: TGTGCCAGTAGTAGGCTAGCGGGAGGGGAGGAGCAGTTCTTC. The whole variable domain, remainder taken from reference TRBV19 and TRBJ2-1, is DGGITQSPKYLFRKEGQNVTLSCEQNLNHDAMYWYRQDPGQGLRLIYYSQIVNDFQKGDIAEGYSVSREKKESFPLTVTSAQKNPTAFYLCASSRLAGGEEQFFGPGTRLTVL.

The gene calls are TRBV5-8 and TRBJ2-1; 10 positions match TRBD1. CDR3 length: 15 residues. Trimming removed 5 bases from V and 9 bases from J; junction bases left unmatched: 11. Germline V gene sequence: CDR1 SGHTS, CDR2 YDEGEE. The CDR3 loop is CASSLSGTGVAEQFF. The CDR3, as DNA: TGTGCCAGCAGTCTTTCCGGGACAGGGGTTGCTGAGCAGTTCTTC.

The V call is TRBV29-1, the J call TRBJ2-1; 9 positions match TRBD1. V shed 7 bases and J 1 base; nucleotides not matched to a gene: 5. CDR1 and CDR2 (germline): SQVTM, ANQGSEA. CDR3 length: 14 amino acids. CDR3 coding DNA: TGCAGCGCCAGGGACAGGGTTTCCTACAATGAGCAGTTCTTC. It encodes CSARDRVSYNEQFF.

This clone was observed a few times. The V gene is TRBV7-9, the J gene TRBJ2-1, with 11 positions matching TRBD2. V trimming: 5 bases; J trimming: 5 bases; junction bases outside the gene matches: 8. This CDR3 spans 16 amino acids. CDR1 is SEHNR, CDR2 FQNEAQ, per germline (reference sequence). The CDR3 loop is CASSEYGTSGNNEQFF. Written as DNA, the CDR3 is TGTGCCAGCAGCGAATACGGGACTAGCGGTAACAATGAGCAGTTCTTC. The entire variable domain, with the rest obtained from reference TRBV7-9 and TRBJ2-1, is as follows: DTGVSQNPRHKITKRGQNVTFRCDPISEHNRLYWYRQTLGQGPEFLTYFQNEAQLEKSRLLSDRFSAERPKGSFSTLEIQRTEQGDSAMYLCASSEYGTSGNNEQFFGPGTRLTVL.

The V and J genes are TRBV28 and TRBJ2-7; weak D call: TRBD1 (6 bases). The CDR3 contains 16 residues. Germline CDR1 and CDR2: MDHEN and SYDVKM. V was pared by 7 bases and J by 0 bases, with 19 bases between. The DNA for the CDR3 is TGTGCCAGCACCAATTGGGGGCCCGGCAGCTCCTACGAGCAGTACTTC. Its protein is CASTNWGPGSSYEQYF.

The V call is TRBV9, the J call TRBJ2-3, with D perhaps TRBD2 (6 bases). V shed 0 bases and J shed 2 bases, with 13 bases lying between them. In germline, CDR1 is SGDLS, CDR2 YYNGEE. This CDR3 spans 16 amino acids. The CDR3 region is CASSVGGGATTDTQYF. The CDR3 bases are TGTGCCAGCAGCGTAGGTGGCGGGGCCACCACAGATACGCAGTATTTT.

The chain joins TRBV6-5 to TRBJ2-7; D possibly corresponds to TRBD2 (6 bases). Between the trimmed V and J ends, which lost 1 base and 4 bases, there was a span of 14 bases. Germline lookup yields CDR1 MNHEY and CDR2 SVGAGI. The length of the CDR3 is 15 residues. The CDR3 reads CASSYWGEHSYEQYF. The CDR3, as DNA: TGTGCCAGCAGTTACTGGGGGGAACACTCTTACGAGCAGTACTTC.

The DNA for the CDR3 is TGTGCCAGCAGGTCGATAGGGGCCGGCTACGAGCAGTACTTC. Protein: CASRSIGAGYEQYF. The chain has TRBV3-1 (or the pseudogene TRBV3-2) and TRBJ2-7; D perhaps matches TRBD1 (5 bases). Trimming took 6 bases from V and 3 from J, leaving 15 bases between them. Germline lookup yields CDR1 LGHDT and CDR2 YNNKEL (reference sequence). The CDR3 consists of 14 residues.